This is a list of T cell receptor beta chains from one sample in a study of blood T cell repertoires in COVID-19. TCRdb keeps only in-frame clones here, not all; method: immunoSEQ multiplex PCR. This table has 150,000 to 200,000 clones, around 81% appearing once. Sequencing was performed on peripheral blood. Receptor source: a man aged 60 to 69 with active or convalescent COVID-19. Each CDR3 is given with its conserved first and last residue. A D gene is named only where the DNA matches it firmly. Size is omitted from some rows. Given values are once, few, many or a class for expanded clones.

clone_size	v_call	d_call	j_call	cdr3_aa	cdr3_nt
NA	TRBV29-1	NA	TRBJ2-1	CSVAPSSRPSNEQFF	TGCAGCGTTGCCCCTAGCAGCCGACCGAGCAATGAGCAGTTCTTC
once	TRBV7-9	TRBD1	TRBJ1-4	CASSRDRAPTNEKLFF	TGTGCCAGCAGCAGAGACAGGGCTCCAACTAATGAAAAACTGTTTTTT
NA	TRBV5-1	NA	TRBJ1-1	CASSPDRPNTEAFF	TGCGCCAGCAGCCCAGACAGGCCGAACACTGAAGCTTTCTTT
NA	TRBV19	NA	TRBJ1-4	CASSRTATNEKLFF	TGTGCCAGTAGTCGGACAGCAACTAATGAAAAACTGTTTTTT
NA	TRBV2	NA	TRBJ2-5	CASNGLEGETQYF	TGTGCCAGCAATGGACTGGAAGGGGAGACCCAGTACTTC
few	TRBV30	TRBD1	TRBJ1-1	CAWTPFGAPGQGGMNTEAFF	TGTGCCTGGACCCCTTTTGGGGCGCCGGGACAGGGGGGCATGAACACTGAAGCTTTCTTT
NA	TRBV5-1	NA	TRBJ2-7	CASSFIAGQSYEQYF	TGCGCCAGCAGCTTCATCGCAGGACAGTCCTACGAGCAGTACTTC
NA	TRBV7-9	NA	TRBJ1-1	CASSLLQGSSEAFF	TGTGCCAGCAGCTTATTGCAGGGATCATCTGAAGCTTTCTTT
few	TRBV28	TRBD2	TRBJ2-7	CASSPYLGGTYEQYF	TGTGCCAGCAGTCCCTACCTGGGGGGGACCTACGAGCAGTACTTC
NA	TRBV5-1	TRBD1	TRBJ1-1	CASSQQGVNTEAFF	TGCGCCAGCAGCCAACAGGGGGTGAACACTGAAGCTTTCTTT
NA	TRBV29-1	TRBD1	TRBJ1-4	CSVRDRNEKLFF	TGCAGCGTGCGGGACAGAAATGAAAAACTGTTTTTT
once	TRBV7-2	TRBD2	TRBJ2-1	CASSRTSGRSSYNEQFF	TGTGCCAGCAGCCGGACTAGCGGGAGGAGCTCCTACAATGAGCAGTTCTTC
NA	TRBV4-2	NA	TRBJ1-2	CASSQARGSYGYTF	TGTGCCAGCAGCCAAGCTAGGGGCAGCTATGGCTACACCTTC
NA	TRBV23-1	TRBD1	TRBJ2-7	CASFYRGLTYEQYF	TGCGCCAGCTTCTACAGGGGGCTCACCTACGAGCAGTACTTC
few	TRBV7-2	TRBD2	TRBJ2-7	CASSLEGTNPYEQYF	TGTGCCAGCAGCTTAGAAGGGACTAACCCATACGAGCAGTACTTC
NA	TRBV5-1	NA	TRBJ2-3	CASSLGAGTDTQYF	TGCGCCAGCAGCTTGGGGGCAGGCACAGATACGCAGTATTTT
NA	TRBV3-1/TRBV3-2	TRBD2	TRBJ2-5	CASSLGTSGLQETQYF	TGTGCCAGCAGCCTCGGGACTAGCGGGCTACAAGAGACCCAGTACTTC
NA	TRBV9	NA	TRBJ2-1	CASSGPGLYQNEQFF	TGTGCCAGCAGCGGACCGGGACTGTATCAAAATGAGCAGTTCTTC
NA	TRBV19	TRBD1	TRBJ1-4	CASMDGRGLTNEKLFF	TGTGCCAGTATGGACGGCAGGGGGCTTACTAATGAAAAACTGTTTTTT
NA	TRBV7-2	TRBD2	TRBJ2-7	CASTLLGGSPTYEQYF	TGTGCCAGCACCCTGCTGGGCGGGAGCCCAACCTACGAGCAGTACTTC
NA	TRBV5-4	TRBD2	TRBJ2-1	CASSVTSGSNEQFF	TGTGCCAGCAGCGTGACTAGCGGGTCCAATGAGCAGTTCTTC
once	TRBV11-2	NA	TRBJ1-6	CASSLAGNSPLHF	TGTGCCAGCAGCTTAGCGGGGAATTCACCCCTCCACTTT
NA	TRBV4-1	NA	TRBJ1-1	CASSQGGSNTEAFF	TGCGCCAGCAGCCAAGGAGGATCGAACACTGAAGCTTTCTTT
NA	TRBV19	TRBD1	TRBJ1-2	CASGTGGQNYGYTF	TGTGCCAGCGGGACAGGGGGCCAAAACTATGGCTACACCTTC
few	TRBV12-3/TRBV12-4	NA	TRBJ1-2	CASISAGGYTF	TGTGCCAGCATCTCGGCGGGTGGCTACACCTTC
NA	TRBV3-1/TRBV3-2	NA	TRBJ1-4	CASSIFSGGAGNEKLFF	TGTGCCAGCAGCATTTTCTCGGGGGGCGCGGGGAATGAAAAACTGTTTTTT
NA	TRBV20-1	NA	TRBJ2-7	CSAKRAYEQYF	TGCAGTGCCAAGAGAGCATACGAGCAGTACTTC
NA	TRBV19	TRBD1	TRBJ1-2	CASTGQLGYTF	TGTGCCAGCACGGGACAGCTTGGCTACACCTTC
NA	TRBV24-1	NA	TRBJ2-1	CATGTTYNEQFF	TGTGCCACCGGGACAACCTACAATGAGCAGTTCTTC
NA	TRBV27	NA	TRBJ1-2	CASSLNGAAPNYGYTF	TGTGCCAGCAGTTTAAATGGGGCGGCCCCTAACTATGGCTACACCTTC
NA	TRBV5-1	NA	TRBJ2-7	CASSTGTPSYEQYF	TGCGCCAGCAGTACCGGGACTCCATCCTACGAGCAGTACTTC
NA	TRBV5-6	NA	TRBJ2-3	CASSLGSRGSTDTQYF	TGTGCCAGCAGCTTGGGGAGCAGGGGCAGCACAGATACGCAGTATTTT